What follows are 11 T cell receptor beta chains derived from one specimen sequenced in a study of prognosis after radiotherapy for stage I lung cancer. The TCR beta CDR3 region was amplified from genomic DNA, with two rounds of multiplex PCR being used for the amplification. Primers specific to each TRBV and TRBJ gene drove first-round PCR. TCRdb reprocessed the multiplex PCR reads via MiXCR and lists one record per CDR3 protein. The table has about 13,000 distinct CDR3 sequences, 40% to 55% seen once. Sample: PBMCs, taken before or after stereotactic body radiation therapy (not recorded which). The receptor set was obtained from a donor aged 50 or older with non-small cell lung cancer.

The chain is built from TRBV5-1 and TRBJ1-2; D is unclear. The CDR3 spans 13 residues. The germline V gene encodes CDR1 SGHRS and CDR2 YFSETQ. Trimming took 5 bases from V and 5 from J, leaving 13 bases between them. Written as DNA, the CDR3 is TGCGCCAGCAGATCGGTGGACTGGTATGGCTACACCTTC. Translating gives CASRSVDWYGYTF.

The chain links TRBV5-1 to TRBJ2-1, with 13 bases identical to TRBD2. CDR1 is SGHRS and CDR2 is YFSETQ in the germline V gene. Germline trimming cut 3 bases from V and 13 bases from J; bases unmatched to any gene: 10. There are 15 residues in the CDR3. The CDR3 DNA reads as TGCGCCAGCAGCTCGATGGGACTAGCGGGATGTCAACAGTTCTTC. Protein: CASSSMGLAGCQQFF.

This clonotype was observed many times. The genes are TRBV18 and TRBJ2-7; D possibly corresponds to TRBD1 (7 bases). The length of the CDR3 is 16 residues. Looked up from germline, CDR1 is KGHSH and CDR2 is LQKENI. V gave up 3 bases and J gave up 1 base, with 16 bases separating them. The CDR3 here is CASSPQGGLSSYEQYF. CDR3 DNA sequence: TGTGCCAGCTCACCCCAGGGGGGCCTCTCGTCCTACGAGCAGTACTTC.

The genes are TRBV6-2 or TRBV6-3 and TRBJ2-6; 13 nucleotides agree with TRBD2. V shed 6 bases and J 1 base; nucleotides not matched to a gene: 6. The CDR3 consists of 18 residues. Germline-derived CDR1 and CDR2 are MNHEY and SVGEGT. The CDR3 is CASRDGLAGESGANVLTF. As DNA, the CDR3 is TGTGCCAGCAGGGATGGACTAGCGGGAGAGTCTGGGGCCAACGTCCTGACTTTC.

The chain carries TRBV24-1 and TRBJ1-2; D may be TRBD1 (5 bases). Trimming took off 4 bases at V and 2 bases at J, with 7 bases between the two ends. The CDR3 sequence is 13 residues long. Germline V gene sequence: CDR1 KGHDR, CDR2 SFDVKD. Here the CDR3 reads CATSETANYGYTF. In DNA, the CDR3 is TGTGCCACCAGTGAGACAGCCAACTATGGCTACACCTTC.

The chain couples TRBV6-2 or TRBV6-3 to TRBJ1-2, with TRBD1 identical over 9 bases. The CDR3 runs 15 residues. Unmatched junction bases numbered 7, after V lost 0 bases and J lost 8 bases. CDR1 is MNHEY, CDR2 SVGEGT, per germline. CDR3 region: CASSYSGTGFEGYTF. CDR3 sequence (DNA): TGTGCCAGCAGTTACTCAGGGACAGGGTTTGAGGGCTACACCTTC.

This clonotype was seen many times. The chain joins TRBV5-4 to TRBJ2-2; unclear D gene. Germline CDR1 is SGHNT and CDR2 is YYREEE (reference sequence). The V end lost 5 bases, the J end lost 1 base, and 12 bases lay between the germline ends. The CDR3 runs to 15 residues. The chain's CDR3 is CASRDDLWNTGELFF. CDR3 DNA sequence: TGTGCCAGCAGAGATGATCTTTGGAACACCGGGGAGCTGTTTTTT.

This clonotype was counted between two and nine times. A much larger clone sits a single nucleotide away, making a read error possible. J is TRBJ2-7 and V is TRBV20-1, with 9 bases aligning to TRBD2. The V gene end was trimmed by 6 bases and the J gene end by 6 bases; junction bases not matched to a gene: 9. Germline V gene data show CDR1 as DFQATT and CDR2 as SNEGSKA (reference sequence). The CDR3 runs to 13 residues. This chain's CDR3 is CSASPVLAGEQYF. The CDR3 nucleotides read TGCAGTGCCAGTCCGGTACTAGCGGGCGAGCAGTACTTC.

In this sample, this clonotype turned up many times. V gene TRBV5-4 combines with J gene TRBJ2-2; maybe TRBD1 (5 bases). Germline V gene sequence: CDR1 SGHNT, CDR2 YYREEE (reference sequence). CDR3 length equals 14 residues. Deletions cut 2 bases from V and 4 bases from J, with 9 bases between. The CDR3 is CASSLGAVTGELFF. CDR3 nucleotide sequence: TGTGCCAGCAGCTTAGGGGCCGTCACCGGGGAGCTGTTTTTT.

This clonotype was counted at least ten times. This chain uses TRBV9 with TRBJ1-2; TRBD1 is a possible D gene (6 bases). The germline V and J ends were trimmed by 4 bases and 0 bases, with 13 bases remaining between them. The CDR3 covers 15 residues. Germline CDR1 SGDLS, CDR2 YYNGEE. The DNA for the CDR3 is TGTGCCAGCAGCCCTACAGGGACCTCTAACTATGGCTACACCTTC. This codes for CASSPTGTSNYGYTF.

This chain uses TRBV27 with TRBJ2-7; D ambiguous. This CDR3 has 14 amino acids. Germline V gene lookup returns CDR1 MNHEY and CDR2 SMNVEV (reference sequence). The germline V and J ends were trimmed by 0 bases and 4 bases, with 10 bases remaining between them. CDR3 in amino acids: CASSLSASGYEQYF. The CDR3 coding sequence is TGTGCCAGCAGTTTATCAGCAAGTGGGTACGAGCAGTACTTC.